This T cell receptor beta chain was profiled in a study of cytomegalovirus exposure and HLA in healthy donors. Study outcomes and limitations: In an earlier analysis, productive rearrangement rates for most beta V segments clustered near 87% or 30%. Several of the most significant clusters appeared linked to common viral pathogens, based on a later analysis.

As concerns this clone: Its antigen remains unidentified.

PCR employed 60 Vbeta and 13 Jbeta primers. Sequencing was performed with immunoSEQ multiplex PCR; in TCRdb, only in-frame clones are kept and a portion is missing. This sample lists roughly 120,000 clones; its ten largest clones have about 2.2%. From germline, CDR1 is SGHNT and CDR2 YYREEE (reference sequence). The length of the CDR3 is 12 residues. The germline V and J ends were trimmed by 4 bases and 7 bases, with 9 bases remaining between them. The clonotype originates from a man in his forties in good health and CMV-seronegative. The gene calls are TRBV5-4 and TRBJ2-1; no clear D. Sequencing input: PBMCs. The chain's CDR3 is CASSRVQNEQFF. The CDR3 DNA reads as TGTGCCAGCAGCCGGGTCCAGAATGAGCAGTTCTTC.